This T cell receptor (beta chain) came from a study of T-cell memory formation after mild COVID-19. TCRdb recomputed calls from the 5' RACE reads with MiXCR, one row per CDR3 protein. The repertoire holds approximately 410,000 distinct CDR3 sequences, with 20% to 30% as singletons. The sequencing sample was made of PBMCs or a T cell subset sorted from them (not recorded which). The source is an adult woman who had mild COVID-19 (a few samples of this study predate the infection). Cell type and time point are not known.

DNA of the CDR3: TGCAGTGCTAAAGACAGGGCCCTTTTAGCTTTCTTT. Amino acids: CSAKDRALLAFF. The rearrangement uses TRBV20-1 and TRBJ1-1, with 7 nucleotides matching TRBD1. This CDR3 spans 12 amino acids. The trim removed 4 bases at V and 10 bases at J, leaving 9 bases unmatched. Germline lookup yields CDR1 DFQATT and CDR2 SNEGSKA (reference sequence).